These 23 T cell receptor beta chains share one sample of origin, sequenced in a study of blood T cell repertoires in COVID-19 (dated by TCRdb to 2020 to 2022). The library came from the immunoSEQ multiplex PCR assay. In its TCRdb copy, this immuneACCESS table keeps in-frame sequences only and misses some clones. Where compared with another copy, unresolved V genes explain less than half of these, and the others have no known cause. For this sample the table gives about 64,000 clones, of which just over 85% were detected only once. The top ten clones comprise 1.2% of the sample. The sequenced material came from peripheral blood. The receptor set was obtained from a man aged 35 to 55 with acute or convalescent COVID-19.

A single count supports this clone. V usage is TRBV9 and J usage is TRBJ2-7; D possibly corresponds to TRBD1 (5 bases). CDR1 SGDLS and CDR2 YYNGEE come from the germline V gene. The CDR3 loop spans 15 amino acids. V was clipped by 0 bases and J by 5 bases, with 15 bases between them. Written as DNA, the CDR3 is TGTGCCAGCAGCGTAGGGGGCGACAGAGGCCACGAGCAGTACTTC. It is translated as CASSVGGDRGHEQYF.

The J gene is TRBJ2-7, the V gene TRBV5-6, with D uncertain. The CDR3 runs to 15 residues. Trimming removed 1 base from V and 2 bases from J, with 13 bases in between. Germline V gene lookup returns CDR1 SGHDT and CDR2 YYEEEE. This CDR3 is CASSLLLASTYEQYF. In DNA, the CDR3 is TGTGCCAGCAGCTTGTTATTAGCCAGTACCTACGAGCAGTACTTC.

V usage is TRBV18 and J usage is TRBJ1-2; a weak D match, TRBD1 (6 bases). This CDR3 has 15 amino acids. Germline assignment: CDR1 KGHSH and CDR2 LQKENI. Trimming shortened V by 6 bases and J by 0 bases, and 14 bases separated the two germline ends. CDR3 protein: CASSLPTGSNYGYTF. The CDR3 region has the DNA TGTGCCAGCTCCCTTCCGACAGGCTCTAACTATGGCTACACCTTC.

The rearrangement links TRBV18 to TRBJ1-3, with D perhaps TRBD1 (5 bases). Per the germline V gene, CDR1 is KGHSH and CDR2 is LQKENI. Trimming shortened V by 2 bases and J by 5 bases, and 10 bases separated the two germline ends. The CDR3 has 14 residues. CDR3 protein: CASSPGAERNTIYF. In DNA form, the CDR3 reads TGTGCCAGCTCACCAGGGGCAGAACGAAACACCATATATTTT.

The CDR3, as DNA: TGCAGCGCCACCAGAGGTGGGGGCCTAAACACTGAAGCTTTCTTT. As protein: CSATRGGGLNTEAFF. The chain links TRBV29-1 to TRBJ1-1; TRBD1 might be the D (6 bases). V gave up 7 bases and J gave up 2 bases, with 20 bases separating them. The V gene's germline CDR1 is SQVTM and CDR2 ANQGSEA. The CDR3 contains 15 residues.

The chain joins TRBV19 to TRBJ1-2; the D is unclear. V was shortened by 7 bases and J by 1 base, with 13 bases between the two germline ends. This CDR3 has 14 residues. Germline CDR1 and CDR2: LNHDA and SQIVND (reference sequence). CDR3 in DNA: TGTGCCAGTACCGAGAGTGGACTTAACTATGGCTACACCTTC. It yields the protein CASTESGLNYGYTF.

The V gene is TRBV6-6, the J gene TRBJ1-3; TRBD1 aligns across 8 bases. CDR1 is MNHNY, CDR2 SVGAGI, per germline (reference sequence). The CDR3 runs 16 residues. The ends lost 2 bases at V and 1 base at J; junction bases unmatched: 4. DNA for the CDR3: TGTGCCAGCAGTTACGGGACAGGTCTTTCTGGAAACACCATATATTTT. Its translation is CASSYGTGLSGNTIYF.

This rearrangement joins TRBV6-2 or TRBV6-3 to TRBJ1-1, with D possibly TRBD1 on 5 matching bases. The CDR3 totals 13 residues. The germline V and J ends were trimmed by 6 bases and 1 base, with 9 bases remaining between them. Germline values: CDR1 MNHEY, CDR2 SVGEGT. The CDR3 sequence: CASSLTGNTEAFF. The DNA for the CDR3 is TGTGCCAGCAGCTTAACAGGGAACACTGAAGCTTTCTTT.

This clone was seen once. CDR3: CASTTPRGGSTDTQYF. The CDR3 DNA sequence: TGTGCCAGCACCACCCCTAGGGGGGGCAGCACAGATACGCAGTATTTT. The rearrangement uses TRBV28 and TRBJ2-3; perhaps TRBD2 as D (7 bases). Germline assignment: CDR1 MDHEN and CDR2 SYDVKM. V dropped 7 bases and J dropped 0 bases, with 17 bases sitting between them. The CDR3 covers 16 residues.

This clone showed up just a few times. The rearrangement uses TRBV3-1 (or the pseudogene TRBV3-2) and TRBJ2-7; 7 positions agree with TRBD2. The V gene end was trimmed by 0 bases and the J gene end by 0 bases; junction bases not matched to a gene: 5. The CDR3 contains 16 residues. Germline CDR1 is LGHDT and CDR2 is YNNKEL (reference sequence). CDR3 region: CASSQDPSGGSYEQYF. CDR3 coding DNA: TGTGCCAGCAGCCAAGATCCTAGCGGTGGCTCCTACGAGCAGTACTTC.

The chain employs TRBV27 and TRBJ2-2, with TRBD2 as a possible D gene (6 bases). With 8 bases removed from V and 6 bases from J, the gap between germline ends came to 19 bases. There are 15 residues in the CDR3. Germline CDR1 and CDR2: MNHEY and SMNVEV (reference sequence). The CDR3 DNA is TGTGCCAGCGGACCCCTCGGGGAGGCCGCCGGGGAGCTGTTTTTT. Translation: CASGPLGEAAGELFF.

V is TRBV27 and J is TRBJ1-5; D is unresolved. Trimming shortened V by 7 bases and J by 0 bases, and 10 bases separated the two germline ends. The V gene's germline CDR1 is MNHEY and CDR2 SMNVEV (reference sequence). This CDR3 has 14 amino acids. The CDR3 DNA follows: TGTGCCAGCAAAGCACAGTATAGCAATCAGCCCCAGCATTTT. It is translated as CASKAQYSNQPQHF.

The V gene is TRBV6-5, the J gene TRBJ2-3; TRBD1 aligns across 10 bases. J was trimmed by 6 bases and V by 8 bases; bases with no gene match: 8. Germline-derived CDR1 and CDR2 are MNHEY and SVGAGI. The CDR3 loop spans 14 amino acids. The CDR3 sequence is CASSDRGQYDTQYF. CDR3 DNA sequence: TGTGCCAGCTCAGACAGGGGGCAATACGATACGCAGTATTTT.

The V call is TRBV3-1 (or the pseudogene TRBV3-2), the J call TRBJ1-2; 10 bases map to TRBD1. Germline assignment: CDR1 LGHDT and CDR2 YNNKEL (reference sequence). Losses at the gene ends were 1 base for V and 6 bases for J; bases not matched to a gene: 5. The CDR3 covers 15 residues. The CDR3 is CASSQVRGQGNGYTF. The DNA for the CDR3 is TGTGCCAGCAGCCAAGTCAGGGGACAGGGGAATGGCTACACCTTC.

The genes are TRBV11-3 and TRBJ2-3; TRBD2 matches at 7 bases. Trimming took 3 bases from V and 2 from J; bases not matched to a gene: 8. CDR1 SGHNT and CDR2 YENEEA come from the germline V gene. This CDR3 has 16 amino acids. The chain's CDR3 is CASSFRGGGDTDTQYF. CDR3 sequence (DNA): TGTGCCAGCAGCTTTCGCGGGGGTGGAGACACAGATACGCAGTATTTT.

This sequence joins TRBV5-1 and TRBJ1-1; D is uncertain. The germline CDR1 and CDR2 sequences are SGHRS and YFSETQ. The V end was cut by 6 bases, the J end by 8 bases, with 17 bases between. The CDR3 loop spans 13 amino acids. The CDR3 loop reads CASTKERTSEAFF. CDR3 nucleotide sequence: TGCGCCAGCACTAAAGAGCGGACGTCCGAAGCTTTCTTT.

This clone was detected only once. The chain is built from TRBV7-8 and TRBJ1-1; a weak D match, TRBD1 (5 bases). The CDR3 has 12 residues. The V and J ends lost 7 bases and 8 bases respectively, with 14 bases between them. CDR1 is SGHVS and CDR2 is FQNEAQ in the germline V gene. CDR3 bases: TGTGCCAGCATCCACCCCCCAGGGGAAGCTTTCTTT. Its translation: CASIHPPGEAFF.

This clone came up once. The identical CDR3 is also encoded by other nucleotide sequences in the sample. The rearrangement joins TRBV30 to TRBJ1-2, with unresolved D. The CDR3 extends over 11 amino acids. The V gene's germline CDR1 is GTSNPN and CDR2 SVGIG (reference sequence). Trimming shortened V by 4 bases and J by 2 bases, and 5 bases separated the two germline ends. The CDR3 protein is CAWNSNYGYTF. The CDR3 nucleotides are TGTGCCTGGAACTCCAACTATGGCTACACCTTC. The complete variable domain, with remaining parts taken from reference TRBV30 and TRBJ1-2, reads SQTIHQWPATLVQPVGSPLSLECTVEGTSNPNLYWYRQAAGRGLQLLFYSVGIGQISSEVPQNLSASRPQDRQFILSSKKLLLSDSGFYLCAWNSNYGYTFGSGTRLTVV.

The table lists this clone with a few counts. V gene TRBV9 combines with J gene TRBJ2-4; 7 positions agree with TRBD1. CDR1 and CDR2 from the germline V gene are SGDLS and YYNGEE. Trimming cost V 0 bases and J 0 bases; bases outside gene matches: 21. This CDR3 region has 22 residues. CDR3 coding DNA: TGTGCCAGCAGCGTAGGGAGAGGTACGGGACAGATTTACGATCTAGCCAAAAACATTCAGTACTTC. It is translated as CASSVGRGTGQIYDLAKNIQYF.

The rearrangement joins TRBV27 to TRBJ2-6; a possible D gene is TRBD1 (6 bases). This CDR3 is built from 16 residues. Trimming removed 7 bases at V and 0 bases at J, with 13 bases between. CDR1 and CDR2 (germline): MNHEY, SMNVEV (reference sequence). CDR3 sequence (DNA): TGTGCCAGCATCCCGACAGGCGGCTCTGGGGCCAACGTCCTGACTTTC. This gives the protein CASIPTGGSGANVLTF.

V usage is TRBV2 and J usage is TRBJ1-2; D is possibly TRBD1 (6 bases). V lost 3 bases and J lost 4, with 12 bases in between. Germline V lookup: CDR1 SNHLY, CDR2 FYNNEI. The CDR3 spans 14 residues. CDR3 loop: CASSDRGSSYGYTF. The CDR3 region has the DNA TGTGCCAGCAGTGACAGGGGTAGTAGCTATGGCTACACCTTC.

This chain joins TRBV19 and TRBJ1-2; 8 positions match TRBD1. V dropped 4 bases and J dropped 2; count of bases not matched to a gene: 6. The length of the CDR3 is 15 residues. Germline V gene lookup returns CDR1 LNHDA and CDR2 SQIVND (reference sequence). For the CDR3, the DNA is TGTGCCAGTAGTAACTGGACAGGGTGGAACTATGGCTACACCTTC. Protein: CASSNWTGWNYGYTF. Full variable domain (missing parts from reference TRBV19 and TRBJ1-2): DGGITQSPKYLFRKEGQNVTLSCEQNLNHDAMYWYRQDPGQGLRLIYYSQIVNDFQKGDIAEGYSVSREKKESFPLTVTSAQKNPTAFYLCASSNWTGWNYGYTFGSGTRLTVV.

The chain uses TRBV29-1 and TRBJ2-2; 11 bases agree with TRBD2. Trimming at V came to 6 bases and at J to 4 bases, leaving 10 bases not matched to a gene. From germline, CDR1 is SQVTM and CDR2 ANQGSEA. CDR3 length: 16 amino acids. CDR3 sequence reads: CSVSLAGEALTGELFF. CDR3 sequence (DNA): TGCAGCGTATCACTAGCGGGGGAGGCACTCACCGGGGAGCTGTTTTTT.